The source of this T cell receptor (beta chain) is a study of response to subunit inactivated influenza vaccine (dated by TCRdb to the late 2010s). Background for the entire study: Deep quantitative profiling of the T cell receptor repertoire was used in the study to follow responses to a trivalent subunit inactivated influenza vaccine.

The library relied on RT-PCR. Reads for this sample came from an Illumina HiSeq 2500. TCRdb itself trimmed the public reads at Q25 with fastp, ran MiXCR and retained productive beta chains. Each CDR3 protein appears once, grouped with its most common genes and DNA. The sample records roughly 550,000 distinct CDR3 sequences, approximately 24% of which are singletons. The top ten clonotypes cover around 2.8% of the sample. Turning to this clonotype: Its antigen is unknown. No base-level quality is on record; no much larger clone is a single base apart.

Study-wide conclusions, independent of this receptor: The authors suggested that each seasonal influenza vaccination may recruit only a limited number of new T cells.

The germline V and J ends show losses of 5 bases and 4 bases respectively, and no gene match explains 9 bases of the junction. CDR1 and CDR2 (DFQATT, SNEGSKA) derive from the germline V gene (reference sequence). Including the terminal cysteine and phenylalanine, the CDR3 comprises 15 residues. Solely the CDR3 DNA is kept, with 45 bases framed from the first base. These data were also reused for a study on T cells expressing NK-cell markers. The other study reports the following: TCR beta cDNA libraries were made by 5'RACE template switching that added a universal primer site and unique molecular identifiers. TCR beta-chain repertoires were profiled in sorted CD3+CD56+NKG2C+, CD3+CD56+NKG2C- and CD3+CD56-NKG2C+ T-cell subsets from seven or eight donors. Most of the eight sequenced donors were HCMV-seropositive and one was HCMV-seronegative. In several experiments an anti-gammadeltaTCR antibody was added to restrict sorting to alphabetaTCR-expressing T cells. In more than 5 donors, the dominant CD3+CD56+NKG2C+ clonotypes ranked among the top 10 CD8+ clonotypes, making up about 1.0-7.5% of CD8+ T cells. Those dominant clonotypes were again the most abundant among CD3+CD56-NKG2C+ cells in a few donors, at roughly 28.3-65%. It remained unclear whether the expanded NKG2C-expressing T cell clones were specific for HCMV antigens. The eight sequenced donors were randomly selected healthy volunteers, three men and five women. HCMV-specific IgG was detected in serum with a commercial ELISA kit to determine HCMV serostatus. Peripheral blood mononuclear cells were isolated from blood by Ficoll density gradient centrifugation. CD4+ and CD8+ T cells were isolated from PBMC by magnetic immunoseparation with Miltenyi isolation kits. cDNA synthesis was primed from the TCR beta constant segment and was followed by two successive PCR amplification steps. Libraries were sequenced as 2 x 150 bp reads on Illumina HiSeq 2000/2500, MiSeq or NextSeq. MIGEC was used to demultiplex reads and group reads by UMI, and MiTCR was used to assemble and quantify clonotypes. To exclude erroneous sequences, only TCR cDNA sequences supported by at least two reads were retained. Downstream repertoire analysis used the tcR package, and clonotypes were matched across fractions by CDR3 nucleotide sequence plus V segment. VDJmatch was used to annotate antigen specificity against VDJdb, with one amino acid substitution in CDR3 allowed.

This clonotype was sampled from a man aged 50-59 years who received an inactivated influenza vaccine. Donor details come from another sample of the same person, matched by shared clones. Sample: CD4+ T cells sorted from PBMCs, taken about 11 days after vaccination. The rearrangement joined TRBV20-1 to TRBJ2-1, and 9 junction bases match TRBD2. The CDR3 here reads CSAVRAGGRYNEQFF. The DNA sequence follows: TGCAGTGCTGTTCGGGCGGGAGGGAGATACAATGAGCAGTTCTTC.